Each of the 17 T cell receptor beta chains below was sequenced from the same sample in a study of T cells after yellow fever vaccination. TCRdb fed the 5' RACE reads into MiXCR, producing one record per CDR3 protein. The sample comprises around 120,000 distinct CDR3 sequences, about 7.2% of which are singletons, and roughly 2.5% rests with the top ten. Specimen: CD4+ T cells sorted from PBMCs, collected about 41 days after the first yellow fever vaccination. These receptors all come from a man aged 18 to 29 who received the YFV17D yellow fever vaccine.

This clonotype appeared many times. The V gene is TRBV12-3 or TRBV12-4, the J gene TRBJ1-3; D not certain. The ends were cut back, 6 bases at V and 1 base at J, with 16 bases in the middle. The length of the CDR3 is 16 residues. CDR3 in amino acids: CASSLGRPNSGNTIYF. The CDR3 nucleotides are TGTGCCAGCAGCCTTGGGAGGCCTAATTCTGGAAACACCATATATTTT.

V gene TRBV20-1 combines with J gene TRBJ2-3, with 10 bases aligning to TRBD1. This CDR3 is built from 16 residues. CDR1 and CDR2 (germline): DFQATT, SNEGSKA (reference sequence). The junction had 10 bases not matched to a gene; V was cut back by 3 bases and J by 4 bases. The CDR3 here is CSASRPGQGKADTQYF. The CDR3 nucleotides read TGCAGTGCTAGTCGGCCGGGACAGGGGAAGGCAGATACGCAGTATTTT.

This clonotype has a count of ten or more. This rearrangement joins TRBV20-1 to TRBJ2-5, with D hard to call. Trimming stripped 3 bases from V and 5 bases from J, with 16 bases between. The V gene's germline CDR1 is DFQATT and CDR2 SNEGSKA (reference sequence). This CDR3 spans 14 amino acids. The CDR3 region is CSASSYSPSETQYF. The CDR3 nucleotides read TGCAGTGCTAGCTCGTATTCTCCATCGGAGACCCAGTACTTC.

This clonotype was recorded many times. V and J are TRBV4-2 and TRBJ2-3, with D perhaps matching TRBD2 (6 bases). This CDR3 has 16 amino acids. Germline V gene data show CDR1 as LGHNA and CDR2 as YNFKEQ. V lost 0 bases and J lost 5, with 15 bases in between. CDR3 sequence reads: CASSQEKRGLGDTQYF. CDR3 coding DNA: TGTGCCAGCAGCCAAGAAAAACGGGGGTTGGGAGATACGCAGTATTTT.

This clonotype was counted ten times or more. The chain employs TRBV6-5 and TRBJ1-3, with D unresolved. The V end lost 2 bases, the J end lost 0 bases, and 14 bases lay between the germline ends. CDR3 length: 17 amino acids. Germline CDR1 and CDR2: MNHEY and SVGAGI. CDR3 region: CASSYAGVRPSGNTIYF. CDR3 in DNA: TGTGCCAGCAGTTACGCAGGAGTCCGCCCCTCTGGAAACACCATATATTTT.

There are many counts of this clonotype. The V gene is TRBV28, the J gene TRBJ2-3; D possibly corresponds to TRBD2 (6 bases). V lost 5 bases to trimming and J lost 8 bases, with 23 bases between them. The CDR3 extends over 16 amino acids. Germline loops: CDR1 MDHEN, CDR2 SYDVKM. The CDR3 here is CASSPPGVRSPGTQYF. The CDR3, as DNA: TGTGCCAGCAGTCCCCCGGGAGTACGAAGTCCGGGTACGCAGTATTTT. The whole variable domain, remainder taken from reference TRBV28 and TRBJ2-3, is DVKVTQSSRYLVKRTGEKVFLECVQDMDHENMFWYRQDPGLGLRLIYFSYDVKMKEKGDIPEGYSVSREKKERFSLILESASTNQTSMYLCASSPPGVRSPGTQYFGPGTRLTVL.

CDR3 sequence reads: CASSSLTQANTGELFF. In DNA form, the CDR3 reads TGTGCCAGCAGCTCACTGACTCAGGCGAACACCGGGGAGCTGTTTTTT. The V gene is TRBV7-8, the J gene TRBJ2-2; no clear D gene. Deletions cut 4 bases from V and 0 bases from J, with 12 bases between. Germline values: CDR1 SGHVS, CDR2 FQNEAQ. The CDR3 is 16 amino acids. The full variable domain, with the rest looked up from reference TRBV7-8 and TRBJ2-2, is GAGVSQSPRYKVAKRGQDVALRCDPISGHVSLFWYQQALGQGPEFLTYFQNEAQLDKSGLPSDRFFAERPEGSVSTLKIQRTQQEDSAVYLCASSSLTQANTGELFFGEGSRLTVL.

This clonotype was picked up many times. The genes are TRBV4-3 and TRBJ1-6; possible D gene TRBD1, 6 bases. This CDR3 comprises 14 residues. V was trimmed by 0 bases and J by 9 bases, leaving 9 bases between them. The V gene's germline CDR1 is LGHNA and CDR2 YSLEER. CDR3 loop: CASSQETGRSPLHF. DNA of the CDR3: TGCGCCAGCAGCCAAGAGACAGGACGTTCACCCCTCCACTTT.

There are many counts of this clonotype. The chain combines TRBV19 with TRBJ1-5; 9 bases are a match to TRBD1. Germline V CDR1 and CDR2: LNHDA, SQIVND (reference sequence). V was clipped by 5 bases and J by 2 bases; unmatched bases: 7. This CDR3 is 16 amino acids long. The CDR3: CASSPRTGAGNQPQHF. In DNA form, the CDR3 reads TGTGCCAGTAGTCCCCGGACAGGGGCTGGCAATCAGCCCCAGCATTTT.

This clonotype was counted ten times or more. The rearrangement uses TRBV7-8 and TRBJ2-5; D might be TRBD1 (6 bases). Per germline, CDR1 SGHVS and CDR2 FQNEAQ. V gave up 5 bases and J gave up 5 bases, with 21 bases separating them. The CDR3 loop spans 16 amino acids. CDR3 region: CASSRSRDTRGETQYF. The CDR3 DNA follows: TGTGCCAGCAGCCGATCCCGGGACACCCGAGGCGAGACCCAGTACTTC.

Many counts were recorded for this clonotype. The chain couples TRBV29-1 to TRBJ2-3; 12 nucleotides line up with TRBD1. There are 14 residues in the CDR3. Trimming at V came to 4 bases and at J to 6 bases, leaving 5 bases not matched to a gene. CDR1 is SQVTM and CDR2 is ANQGSEA in the germline V gene. The CDR3 spells CSVAGTGGFDTQYF. The DNA for the CDR3 is TGCAGCGTTGCCGGGACAGGGGGCTTCGATACGCAGTATTTT.

This clonotype occurred many times. This chain uses TRBV11-1 with TRBJ2-5; 9 bases are a match to TRBD2. The CDR3 is made up of 17 amino acids. V was pared by 4 bases and J by 4 bases, with 13 bases of the junction left unmatched. Germline loops: CDR1 SGHAT, CDR2 FQDESV (reference sequence). The CDR3 spells CASSSSASGGQRETQYF. In DNA, the CDR3 is TGTGCCAGCAGCTCCTCCGCCAGCGGGGGGCAAAGAGAGACCCAGTACTTC. Full variable domain (rest looked up from reference TRBV11-1 and TRBJ2-5): EAEVAQSPRYKITEKSQAVAFWCDPISGHATLYWYRQILGQGPELLVQFQDESVVDDSQLPKDRFSAERLKGVDSTLKIQPAELGDSAMYLCASSSSASGGQRETQYFGPGTRLLVL.

Remarks on this clonotype: A read error may be the cause here, since a much bigger clone is one base away. The chain has TRBV21-1 and TRBJ1-1. TRBV21-1 is a known pseudogene. CDR3 length: 12 residues. The CDR3, as DNA: TGTGCCAGCAGCCACAAGGACACTAAAGCTTTCTTT. Protein sequence: CASSHKDTKAFF.

This clonotype showed up many times. The CDR3 region has the DNA TGCAGTGCTAGAGATCGGGGGACCGGGACAGCCACAGATACGCAGTATTTT. It translates to CSARDRGTGTATDTQYF. This chain uses TRBV20-1 with TRBJ2-3, with a tentative D call TRBD1 (7 bases). CDR1 DFQATT and CDR2 SNEGSKA come from the germline V gene (reference sequence). V lost 0 bases and J 2 bases, leaving 18 bases between the germline ends. The length of the CDR3 is 17 residues.

This clonotype was counted only a few times. This rearrangement joins TRBV12-3 or TRBV12-4 to TRBJ1-2; D is undetermined. The CDR3 runs 16 residues. With 6 bases removed from V and 0 bases from J, the gap between germline ends came to 17 bases. CDR3 nucleotide sequence: TGTGCCAGCAGCCAACTCCGGGCCGAGGCTAACTATGGCTACACCTTC. The encoded protein is CASSQLRAEANYGYTF.

This clonotype was recorded many times. This chain joins TRBV20-1 and TRBJ1-2; D not resolved. The CDR3 sequence is 10 residues long. V was trimmed by 7 bases and J by 2 bases, leaving 5 bases between them. The germline V gene encodes CDR1 DFQATT and CDR2 SNEGSKA (reference sequence). For the CDR3, the DNA is TGCAGTGGCCGGAACTATGGCTACACCTTC. This codes for CSGRNYGYTF.

This clonotype has a count of ten or more. The rearrangement uses TRBV4-1 and TRBJ2-5; TRBD2 agrees at 11 bases. V lost 1 base to trimming and J lost 3 bases; unmatched junction nucleotides: 7. Germline CDR1 reads MGHRA; CDR2 reads YSYEKL. The CDR3 length is 17 residues. In nucleotides, the CDR3 is TGCGCCAGCAGCCAAGCCCCGGGACTAGCGGTGGAAGAGACCCAGTACTTC. This encodes CASSQAPGLAVEETQYF.